This T cell receptor (beta chain) was recovered during a study of CD8+CD57+ T cells in acquired aplastic anemia. Study-wide results and caveats: The study identified about 30 CD8+ CDR3 sequences shared by patients and controls.

Germline lookup yields CDR1 LNHNV and CDR2 YYDKDF (reference sequence). With 0 bases clipped from V and 3 bases from J, the junction kept 3 bases outside the gene matches. CDR3 size: 16 residues. This clonotype has just a few counts. Its antigen is as yet unknown. Genomic DNA served as template for TCR beta VDJ and CDR3 profiling. From the reads, TCRdb called clonotypes with MiXCR, one entry per CDR3 protein. The table records some 190,000 distinct CDR3 sequences, around 50% of them present only once. Source material: sorted CD4+, CD8+, or CD8+CD57+ T cells (not recorded which) from PBMCs. The chain uses TRBV15 and TRBJ2-5, with 11 bases fitting TRBD2. This clonotype originated in a human donor in good health, serving as a control. CDR3 in DNA: TGTGCCACCAGCAGAGATAGCGGGGGGGCAGAAGAGACCCAGTACTTC. Translating it yields CATSRDSGGAEETQYF.